The 10 T cell receptor beta chains presented below share a single source sample, sequenced in a study of tumor-infiltrating lymphocytes in primary liver carcinoma. The researchers produced TCR beta cDNA from 500 to 550 ng total RNA with a constant-region primer. Researchers made the TCR beta libraries by running three nested multiplex PCR rounds with slightly modified ARM-PCR. It was with TRBV1-TRBV30 forward primers and a C-beta reverse primer that the first two PCR rounds were run, at around 11 cycles each. MiXCR was run by TCRdb on the multiplex PCR reads, yielding one entry per CDR3 protein. This table holds almost 200,000 distinct CDR3 sequences, around three fifths found once. Extraction also yielded germline DNA, while blood RNA was obtained from unsorted whole blood. The sample consisted of peripheral blood. The source of these receptors is a woman aged 60-70 years with primary liver carcinoma and hepatitis B virus infection.

Comments on this clonotype: A read error may account for a junction end that differs from germline. The V and J genes are TRBV5-1 and TRBJ2-1; D remains unclear. CDR3 length: 16 residues. CDR1 is SGHRS and CDR2 is YFSETQ in the germline V gene. The CDR3 loop is CTSSLSPQSRNNEQFF. Here the CDR3 DNA reads TGCACCAGCAGCTTATCACCCCAATCTAGGAACAATGAGCAGTTCTTC. The variable domain in full, completed from reference TRBV5-1 and TRBJ2-1, reads KAGVTQTPRYLIKTRGQQVTLSCSPISGHRSVSWYQQTPGQGLQFLFEYFSETQRNKGNFPGRFSGRQFSNSRSEMNVSTLELGDSALYLCTSSLSPQSRNNEQFFGPGTRLTVL.

In regard to this clonotype: An end of the junction differs from the germline gene, which may be a read error. The gene calls are TRBV29-1 and TRBJ2-5; 10 bases map to TRBD1. CDR1 and CDR2 (germline): SQVTM, ANQGSEA. The CDR3 totals 15 residues. The CDR3 nucleotides read TGTAACGTGGAAGGGGGGACAGGGGACCAAGAGACCCAGTACTTC. It yields the protein CNVEGGTGDQETQYF.

The V call is TRBV14, the J call TRBJ1-2; 8 positions agree with TRBD1. V dropped 6 bases and J dropped 11; count of bases not matched to a gene: 20. Looked up from germline, CDR1 is SGHDN and CDR2 is FVKESK. There are 16 residues in the CDR3. The DNA for the CDR3 is TGTGCCAGCAGTCCATACAACCAGGGGGCCGACTTTGGGTACACCTTC. Protein product: CASSPYNQGADFGYTF.

The chain couples TRBV15 to TRBJ1-5; 9 bases are shared with TRBD1. Trimming took 1 base from V and 7 from J; bases not matched to a gene: 5. The CDR3 is 15 residues long. The germline CDR1 and CDR2 sequences are LNHNV and YYDKDF (reference sequence). The CDR3 coding sequence is TGTGCCACCAGCAGAGCCGGGACAGGGACACAGCCCCAGCATTTT. Protein product: CATSRAGTGTQPQHF.

This clonotype has only one observation. Germline and junction disagree at one end, which may indicate a read error. The J gene is TRBJ1-6, the V gene TRBV11-3; unclear D gene. Germline loops: CDR1 SGHNT, CDR2 YENEEA. This CDR3 region has 15 residues. The CDR3 DNA sequence: TGTGCCGGCAGCTTAGACACCGGGGTTAATTCACCCCTCCACTTT. It encodes CAGSLDTGVNSPLHF.

The V gene is TRBV2, the J gene TRBJ1-6, with TRBD1 matching over 7 bases. The CDR3 sequence is 13 residues long. Germline V lookup: CDR1 SNHLY, CDR2 FYNNEI. J gave up 6 bases and V 8 bases, and 4 bases lay outside the gene matches. CDR3 in amino acids: CASGRDSNSPLHF. The DNA for the CDR3 is TGTGCCAGCGGCCGGGACAGTAATTCACCCCTCCACTTT.

With respect to this clonotype: This may arise from a read error, as a much more abundant clone is one base away. The genes are TRBV6-1 and TRBJ2-2, with 7 bases matching TRBD2. Germline lookup yields CDR1 MNHNS and CDR2 SASEGT. This CDR3 is 15 amino acids long. The J segment lost 16 bases and the V segment lost 5 bases, leaving 19 bases of the junction unmatched. The chain's CDR3 is CASSQGLTGTPGPFF. The CDR3 nucleotides read TGTGCCAGCAGTCAGGGACTAACGGGAACACCGGGACCGTTTTTT.

In this sample, this clonotype turned up a few times. The V and J genes are TRBV10-2 and TRBJ2-3; TRBD2 matches at 14 bases. With V trimmed by 6 bases and J by 0 bases, 11 bases remained unmatched. There are 19 residues in the CDR3. Looked up from germline, CDR1 is WSHSY and CDR2 is SAAADI. CDR3 in amino acids: CASRKTSGRAGGSTDTQYF. The CDR3 region has the DNA TGCGCCAGCAGGAAGACTAGCGGGAGGGCCGGGGGCAGCACAGATACGCAGTATTTT.

Concerning this clonotype itself: A much larger clone lies one base from this, so it may be a read error. The J gene is TRBJ1-2, the V gene TRBV6-5, with D hard to call. This CDR3 contains 12 residues. Germline V lookup: CDR1 MNHEY, CDR2 SVGAGI. V was pared by 9 bases and J by 0 bases, with 8 bases between. CDR3 residues: CARDVSNYGYTF. In nucleotides, the CDR3 is TGTGCCAGAGACGTATCTAACTATGGCTACACCTTC.

The V and J genes are TRBV5-1 and TRBJ2-1; D not certain. Germline V gene data show CDR1 as SGHRS and CDR2 as YFSETQ. V was clipped by 9 bases and J by 4 bases, with 23 bases between them. This CDR3 comprises 16 residues. CDR3 nucleotide sequence: TGCGCCAATACTACGGTCCCCACGGAGATTTACAATGAGCAGTTCTTC. Protein: CANTTVPTEIYNEQFF. Full variable domain (remainder filled in from reference TRBV5-1 and TRBJ2-1): KAGVTQTPRYLIKTRGQQVTLSCSPISGHRSVSWYQQTPGQGLQFLFEYFSETQRNKGNFPGRFSGRQFSNSRSEMNVSTLELGDSALYLCANTTVPTEIYNEQFFGPGTRLTVL.